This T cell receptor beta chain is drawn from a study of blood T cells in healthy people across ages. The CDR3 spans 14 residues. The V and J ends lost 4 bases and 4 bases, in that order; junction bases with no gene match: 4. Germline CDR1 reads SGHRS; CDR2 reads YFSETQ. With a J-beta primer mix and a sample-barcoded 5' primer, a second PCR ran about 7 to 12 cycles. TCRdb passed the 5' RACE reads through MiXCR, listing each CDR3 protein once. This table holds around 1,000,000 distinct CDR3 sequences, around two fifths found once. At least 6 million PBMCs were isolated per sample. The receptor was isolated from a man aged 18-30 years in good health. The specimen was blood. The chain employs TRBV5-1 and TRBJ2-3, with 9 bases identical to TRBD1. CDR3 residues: CASSRTGAADTQYF. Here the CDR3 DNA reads TGCGCCAGCAGCCGGACAGGGGCGGCAGATACGCAGTATTTT.